This is a list of T cell receptor beta chains from one sample in a study of OX40 agonist ivuxolimab in advanced cancers. TCRdb's copy holds only in-frame clones and misses some; the assay was immunoSEQ multiplex PCR. The sample consists of tens of thousands of clones, about nine tenths of them appearing once. Sequences were derived from CD4+ or CD8+ T cells sorted from blood, sampled in a trial of the OX40 agonist ivuxolimab. These receptors were obtained from an adult with an advanced solid tumor such as melanoma, head and neck, liver or kidney cancer. Both conserved end residues are part of each CDR3. A D gene is named only where the DNA matches it firmly. Not every row has a clone size; where given, it reads once, few, many or a size class.

D | size | J | V | DNA | CDR3
TRBD2 | - | TRBJ2-1 | TRBV4-1 | TGCGCCAGCAGCCAAAGGGGACTAGCGGAGAATACCTACAATGAGCAGTTCTTC | CASSQRGLAENTYNEQFF
- | - | TRBJ2-3 | TRBV28 | TGTGCCAGCAGCCTCTCCCTAAATACGCAGTATTTT | CASSLSLNTQYF
- | - | TRBJ1-1 | TRBV7-2 | TGTGCCAGCAAGGGCTCCATGAACACTGAAGCTTTCTTT | CASKGSMNTEAFF
- | - | TRBJ2-7 | TRBV9 | TGTGCCAGCAGCGAGGGAGTGGTAGGTTCCTACGAGCAGTACTTC | CASSEGVVGSYEQYF
TRBD2 | once | TRBJ2-2 | TRBV5-1 | TGCGCCAGCAGCCTTAGCGGGATGGGGAACACCGGGGAGCTGTTTTTT | CASSLSGMGNTGELFF
TRBD2 | - | TRBJ2-1 | TRBV18 | TGTGCCAGCTCGATAGGACTAGCGAGTGAGCAGTTCTTC | CASSIGLASEQFF
TRBD1 | - | TRBJ1-5 | TRBV4-2 | TGTGCCAGCAGCCGGGGGGACGTGGGGACCGGGACAGGACTAGAATATAGCAATCAGCCCCAGCATTTT | CASSRGDVGTGTGLEYSNQPQHF
- | - | TRBJ1-4 | TRBV12-5 | TGTGCTAGTGGTTTGTTAGGGTTCACTAATGAAAAACTGTTTTTT | CASGLLGFTNEKLFF
TRBD1 | - | TRBJ2-5 | TRBV5-1 | TGCGCCAGCAAGCTCGGGACAGGGGGGGAGACCCAGTACTTC | CASKLGTGGETQYF
TRBD1 | - | TRBJ2-7 | TRBV7-9 | TGTGCCAGCAGCTGGGGACAGTCCACCTACGAGCAGTACTTC | CASSWGQSTYEQYF
TRBD2 | - | TRBJ2-3 | TRBV7-2 | TGTGCCAGCAGCACCAGACTAGCGGGAGCCCCAGATACGCAGTATTTT | CASSTRLAGAPDTQYF
TRBD2 | - | TRBJ2-1 | TRBV30 | TGTGCCTGGAGTGCTAGCGGGTTCTACAATGAGCAGTTCTTC | CAWSASGFYNEQFF
TRBD1 | - | TRBJ2-7 | TRBV19 | TGTGCCAGTAGTCCGGGACAGGGCGAGCAGTACTTC | CASSPGQGEQYF
- | few | TRBJ2-1 | TRBV6-1 | TGTGCCAGCAGTGATAGGGGATCCAATGAGCAGTTCTTC | CASSDRGSNEQFF
- | - | TRBJ2-3 | TRBV5-1 | TGCGCCAGCAGCTTGGAGATCAGGCATAGGGATACGCAGTATTTT | CASSLEIRHRDTQYF
- | once | TRBJ2-1 | TRBV6-1 | TGTGCCAGCAGTGATCGGGGACTCGAAACTTTCTTC | CASSDRGLETFF
- | - | TRBJ2-2 | TRBV6-1 | TGTGCCAGCAGTGAACCCGTAAGCCTGGCCGGGGAGCTGTTTTTT | CASSEPVSLAGELFF
TRBD2 | - | TRBJ2-1 | TRBV11-2 | TGTGCCAGCAGCCCGCTAGCGGGAGGGCCACCGGGGCACAATGAGCAGTTCTTC | CASSPLAGGPPGHNEQFF
- | - | TRBJ2-7 | TRBV28 | TGTGCCAGCAGCCCCGCCGGGACAACAACCTACGAGCAGTACTTC | CASSPAGTTTYEQYF
- | - | TRBJ2-3 | TRBV11-2 | TGTGCCAGCAGCTCCTCTCGGACAGATACGCAGTATTTT | CASSSSRTDTQYF
- | - | TRBJ2-2 | TRBV10-1 | TGCGCCAGCAGTGCCGGGGGTAACACCGGGGAGCTGTTTTTT | CASSAGGNTGELFF
TRBD1 | - | TRBJ1-2 | TRBV30 | TGTGCCTGGAGTCCGGGACAGTTCGACTATGGCTACACCTTC | CAWSPGQFDYGYTF
- | - | TRBJ2-7 | TRBV6-5 | TGTGCCAGCAGTTACTATGTTCAAGGGTCCTACGAGCAGTACTTC | CASSYYVQGSYEQYF
- | once | TRBJ2-3 | TRBV2 | TGTGCCAGCAGTGATCGGGTGAGCACAGATACGCAGTATTTT | CASSDRVSTDTQYF
- | - | TRBJ1-1 | TRBV30 | TGTGCCTGGTCCCGAGGACTGAACACTGAAGCTTTCTTT | CAWSRGLNTEAFF
- | - | TRBJ1-5 | TRBV5-6 | TGTGCCAGCACCATCGGGCCTAGCAATCAGCCCCAGCATTTT | CASTIGPSNQPQHF
TRBD2 | - | TRBJ2-5 | TRBV18 | TGTGCCAGCTCACCCAGACTAGCGGGAGAGGCGGAGACCCAGTACTTC | CASSPRLAGEAETQYF
- | - | TRBJ2-6 | TRBV7-5 | TGTGCCAGAGCGAGGGGGGCCCCCTTCTCTGGGGCCAACGTCCTGACTTTC | CARARGAPFSGANVLTF
- | - | TRBJ1-2 | TRBV5-4 | TGTGCCAGCAGCCGTAACTATGGCTACACCTTC | CASSRNYGYTF
- | - | TRBJ2-2 | TRBV21-1 | TGTGCCAGCAGCCTCAGGGAGCGAGCGGGAGGAATTACCGGGGAGCTGTTTTTT | CASSLRERAGGITGELFF
- | once | TRBJ1-1 | TRBV6-5 | TGTGCCAGCAGGGAAGGGAGATCGGCTTTCTTT | CASREGRSAFF
TRBD2 | - | TRBJ2-7 | TRBV5-6 | TGTGCCAGCAGCTTCGGGGGAGGGCCTTACGAGCAGTACTTC | CASSFGGGPYEQYF
- | - | TRBJ1-5 | TRBV6-6 | TGTGCCAGCAAAGGCAGTATGCGAGCCCAGCATTTT | CASKGSMRAQHF
TRBD2 | once | TRBJ2-1 | TRBV5-1 | TGCGCCAGCAGCTTAACTAGCGGGGCAGCCGGTGAGCAGTTCTTC | CASSLTSGAAGEQFF
- | - | TRBJ2-7 | TRBV11-1 | TGTGCCAGCAGCCCGATAGGGTACCGGGCACCCCGAGAGCAGTACTTC | CASSPIGYRAPREQYF
- | - | TRBJ1-1 | TRBV7-8 | TGTGCCAGCAGCTATGACAAGAACACTGAAGCTTTCTTT | CASSYDKNTEAFF
TRBD1 | - | TRBJ1-2 | TRBV15 | TGTGCCACCAGCAGAGATAGGACAGGGAATGGCTACACCTTC | CATSRDRTGNGYTF
TRBD1 | - | TRBJ1-1 | TRBV7-9 | TGTGCCAGCAGCTTACAAGGGGGCATCGTGCCACAAGCTTTCTTT | CASSLQGGIVPQAFF
- | - | TRBJ2-7 | TRBV6-1 | TGTGCCAGCACCTTTCCCGGGGCCTACGAGCAGTACTTC | CASTFPGAYEQYF
- | - | TRBJ2-1 | TRBV6-5 | TGTGCCAGCAGTCCCCTGGGACTCTTCTACAATGAGCAGTTCTTC | CASSPLGLFYNEQFF
TRBD1 | - | TRBJ2-1 | TRBV5-1 | TGCGCCAGCAGCTTGGGACAGGGTGAGGACAATGAGCAGTTCTTC | CASSLGQGEDNEQFF
TRBD2 | - | TRBJ2-5 | TRBV2 | TGTGCCAGCCGGGACTATATCCAAGAGACCCAGTACTTC | CASRDYIQETQYF